A selection of T cell receptor beta chains follows, all from one sample in a study of radiotherapy plus CTLA-4 blockade in lung cancer. Profiling relied on immunoSEQ multiplex PCR, and the TCRdb table lists in-frame clones only, not all of them. This table has 35,000 to 50,000 clones, approximately 73% appearing once. The sample here was peripheral blood, taken from a patient treated with radiotherapy plus ipilimumab. Receptor source: a human donor with non-small cell lung cancer who had a complete response to radiotherapy plus ipilimumab. The CDR3 runs from the conserved cysteine through the conserved F or W. The D gene is left open where the match is weak. The listing skips clone size in some rows; elsewhere it reads once, few, many or a size class.

j_gene | v_gene | len | abundance | d_gene | CDR3aa
TRBJ1-4 | TRBV10-3 | 14 | once | TRBD1 | CAISAGQLSEKLFF
TRBJ2-7 | TRBV7-2 | 15 | - | - | CASSSPRGKGYEQYF
TRBJ2-7 | TRBV7-9 | 12 | once | - | CASSSAGHEQYF
TRBJ2-1 | TRBV6-6 | 15 | - | TRBD2 | CASSSPGLAADEQFF
TRBJ2-3 | TRBV5-4 | 15 | - | - | CASSLATSPRDTQYF
TRBJ2-1 | TRBV18 | 16 | - | TRBD1 | CASSPPRGQGLNEQFF
TRBJ2-1 | TRBV25-1 | 18 | - | TRBD2 | CASSEWEVREDSYNEQFF
TRBJ2-1 | TRBV25-1 | 15 | - | TRBD2 | CASSDTSGSWDEQFF
TRBJ2-7 | TRBV19 | 14 | - | - | CASSRSQNGYEQYF
TRBJ1-4 | TRBV7-9 | 14 | - | - | CASSRGREGEKLFF
TRBJ2-5 | TRBV5-1 | 15 | - | TRBD1 | CASSLQGAHEETQYF
TRBJ1-5 | TRBV18 | 14 | few | - | CASSKVDRDQPQHF
TRBJ2-4 | TRBV19 | 14 | few | - | CASSMPTWRNIQYF
TRBJ2-5 | TRBV7-9 | 15 | - | - | CASSLSVLLQETQYF
TRBJ2-7 | TRBV28 | 13 | - | - | CASRSLFTYEQYF
TRBJ1-1 | TRBV11-2 | 13 | - | - | CASSLQGNTEAFF
TRBJ2-5 | TRBV2 | 15 | - | TRBD2 | CASKSSGSQGETQYF
TRBJ1-1 | TRBV5-5 | 13 | - | - | CASSPAPGGEAFF
TRBJ1-3 | TRBV20-1 | 11 | - | - | CSASLGGPIYF
TRBJ1-1 | TRBV2 | 13 | once | TRBD1 | CASTVQGAGRAFF
TRBJ1-2 | TRBV10-1 | 12 | - | - | CASGDGGNGYTF
TRBJ2-2 | TRBV7-2 | 18 | - | TRBD2 | CASSALLAGGPGTGELFF
TRBJ2-3 | TRBV15 | 16 | - | TRBD1 | CATSRRQGRSADTQYF
TRBJ2-7 | TRBV19 | 16 | - | TRBD1 | CASSTRGTGSFYEQYF
TRBJ2-5 | TRBV6-5 | 14 | - | - | CASSSPGGPETQYF
TRBJ2-7 | TRBV7-8 | 15 | - | - | CASRLEQGLSYEQYF
TRBJ1-1 | TRBV5-1 | 14 | - | - | CASSRLGGNTEAFF
TRBJ1-5 | TRBV19 | 13 | once | - | CASSRQLNQPQHF
TRBJ1-2 | TRBV28 | 12 | - | - | CASSLNSFGYTF
TRBJ2-2 | TRBV4-1 | 18 | - | - | CASSQEPGAASRTGELFF